What follows is one TCR beta chain and its context. Only in-frame clones appear in the TCRdb table, and some are missing; sequencing was by immunoSEQ multiplex PCR. Among 50,000 or so clones listed, 85% to 95% were seen once. This record comes from a study of T cell changes during pregnancy in multiple sclerosis. This clonotype was sampled from a female donor with multiple sclerosis, enrolled in a pregnancy study. The sample in question was CD4+ T cells from peripheral blood mononuclear cells, obtained in the third trimester of pregnancy.

As DNA, the CDR3 is TGCAGTGCTAGCGACAGGGACACCATATATTTT. It yields the protein CSASDRDTIYF. V is TRBV20-1 and J is TRBJ1-3; 7 nucleotides match TRBD1. The CDR3 extends over 11 amino acids. Germline CDR1 and CDR2: DFQATT and SNEGSKA (reference sequence). Unmatched junction bases numbered 1, after V lost 3 bases and J lost 8 bases.